The sequence of this T cell receptor beta chain was determined in a study of blood T cell repertoires in COVID-19. Background on the study: Samples representing acute and convalescent COVID-19 were sourced from the United States, Italy and Spain. In each case, the material was cDNA or gDNA derived from T cells, B-cell-depleted T cells, or PBMCs.

With 0 bases clipped from V and 4 bases from J, the junction kept 8 bases outside the gene matches. This CDR3 comprises 16 residues. In germline, CDR1 is LGHDT, CDR2 YNNKEL (reference sequence). This clone appeared a few times. Generated by immunoSEQ multiplex PCR, the TCRdb table keeps only in-frame clones and is missing some. The sample includes hundreds of thousands of clones, 85% to 90% of them seen just once. The Seattle patients, enrolled during active infection, were followed longitudinally. The V call is TRBV3-1 (or the pseudogene TRBV3-2), the J call TRBJ2-5, with 7 bases aligning to TRBD2. The sequence was obtained from a woman aged 45-65 years with COVID-19, enrolled during active disease. Sequenced material: peripheral blood. The CDR3 loop is CASSQDWSSGLETQYF. CDR3 in DNA: TGTGCCAGCAGCCAAGATTGGAGTAGCGGGTTAGAGACCCAGTACTTC.